The 17 T cell receptor beta chains reported below all come from one sample, sequenced in a study of cytomegalovirus exposure and HLA in healthy donors. PCR used 60 Vbeta primers and 13 Jbeta primers. Assay used: immunoSEQ multiplex PCR; TCRdb lists only in-frame clones, some missing. The sample includes 150,000 to 200,000 clones, roughly 77% seen only once; the top ten take roughly 1.4%. Sequences were obtained from PBMCs. These receptors were taken from a woman between 50 and 59 years old in good health and CMV-seronegative.

The chain combines TRBV6-5 with TRBJ1-2; D is ambiguous. Germline CDR1 reads MNHEY; CDR2 reads SVGAGI. This CDR3 has 12 residues. V was shortened by 2 bases and J by 6 bases, with 7 bases between the two germline ends. The CDR3 reads CASSYHGNGYTF. The CDR3 DNA reads TGTGCCAGCAGTTACCACGGGAATGGCTACACCTTC.

This rearrangement joins TRBV15 to TRBJ2-7; 9 nucleotides match TRBD2. Germline V gene sequence: CDR1 LNHNV, CDR2 YYDKDF (reference sequence). V shed 4 bases, J shed 3 bases, and the junction held 7 bases outside the gene matches. This CDR3 is 15 amino acids long. DNA for the CDR3: TGTGCCACCAGCACCGCCGGGACTAGCAACTACGAGCAGTACTTC. Amino acid sequence: CATSTAGTSNYEQYF.

The chain is built from TRBV11-2 and TRBJ1-3; the D is unclear. Germline CDR1 SGHAT, CDR2 FQNNGV. Trimming cost V 10 bases and J 2 bases, with 12 bases left between them. The CDR3 is made up of 13 amino acids. CDR3 DNA sequence: TGTGCCACGGGAACGGTCCCTGGAAACACCATATATTTT. This sequence encodes CATGTVPGNTIYF.

The table lists this clone with many counts. This sequence joins TRBV29-1 and TRBJ1-2; tentative D call: TRBD1 (5 bases). CDR3 size: 13 residues. Germline lookup yields CDR1 SQVTM and CDR2 ANQGSEA. V was trimmed by 6 bases and J by 5 bases, leaving 16 bases between them. DNA of the CDR3: TGCAGCGTCGGTCAGCCGACAGCGTATGGCTACACCTTC. This codes for CSVGQPTAYGYTF.

The chain uses TRBV6-1 and TRBJ1-2; D gene unclear. Trimming cost V 5 bases and J 2 bases, with 6 bases left between them. The CDR3 runs to 12 residues. From germline, CDR1 is MNHNS and CDR2 SASEGT. In nucleotides, the CDR3 is TGTGCCAGCAGTCTTGTCAACTATGGCTACACCTTC. Translation: CASSLVNYGYTF.

The rearrangement uses TRBV28 and TRBJ1-2, with 7 bases aligning to TRBD1. Germline CDR1 and CDR2: MDHEN and SYDVKM. J lost 7 bases, V lost 6 bases, and 11 bases had no gene match. The CDR3 is 14 amino acids. CDR3 sequence (DNA): TGTGCCAGCAGAGAACAGGGGAGTTTTGCTGGCTACACCTTC. Encoded protein: CASREQGSFAGYTF.

The chain carries TRBV9 and TRBJ2-1; maybe TRBD2 (6 bases). CDR3 length: 17 amino acids. The germline V and J ends were trimmed by 2 bases and 0 bases, with 15 bases remaining between them. Germline loops: CDR1 SGDLS, CDR2 YYNGEE. The CDR3 DNA sequence: TGTGCCAGCAGCGTGAAAACTAGCCGACTCTCCTACAATGAGCAGTTCTTC. This encodes CASSVKTSRLSYNEQFF.

This clone was seen a handful of times. V and J are TRBV7-6 and TRBJ2-7; maybe TRBD2 (5 bases). The germline V gene encodes CDR1 SGHVS and CDR2 FNYEAQ. The CDR3 covers 13 residues. V was clipped by 5 bases and J by 7 bases, with 15 bases between them. CDR3 in DNA: TGTGCCAGCAGCGATCGGGAAGGGCTTGAGCAGTACTTC. Translation: CASSDREGLEQYF.

The chain joins TRBV14 to TRBJ2-3, with 7 bases fitting TRBD1. This CDR3 is built from 19 residues. J gave up 0 bases and V 2 bases, and 14 bases lay outside the gene matches. Germline values: CDR1 SGHDN, CDR2 FVKESK. CDR3 amino acids: CASSQYRGRRLGSTDTQYF. Here the CDR3 DNA reads TGTGCCAGCAGCCAATACAGGGGCAGGAGGCTAGGAAGCACAGATACGCAGTATTTT.

V and J are TRBV19 and TRBJ2-2; 8 bases agree with TRBD2. Germline assignment: CDR1 LNHDA and CDR2 SQIVND (reference sequence). Losses at the gene ends were 6 bases for V and 4 bases for J; bases not matched to a gene: 7. CDR3 length equals 15 residues. The CDR3: CASRVSGVVTGELFF. CDR3 in DNA: TGTGCCAGTAGAGTTAGCGGGGTCGTCACCGGGGAGCTGTTTTTT.

V gene TRBV29-1 combines with J gene TRBJ2-1, with 7 bases that match TRBD2. V trimming: 6 bases; J trimming: 4 bases; junction bases outside the gene matches: 9. This CDR3 has 14 amino acids. Per germline, CDR1 SQVTM and CDR2 ANQGSEA. The CDR3 nucleotides read TGCAGCGTCAAGGGGCCTAGCGGATACAATGAGCAGTTCTTC. It yields the protein CSVKGPSGYNEQFF.

The chain couples TRBV15 to TRBJ2-1; TRBD2 aligns across 10 bases. CDR1 is LNHNV and CDR2 is YYDKDF in the germline V gene (reference sequence). The CDR3 extends over 15 amino acids. V lost 5 bases and J lost 5; bases outside the gene matches: 6. CDR3 region: CATSPQREGHNEQFF. Here the CDR3 DNA reads TGTGCCACCAGCCCCCAGCGGGAGGGCCACAATGAGCAGTTCTTC.

V is TRBV6-1 and J is TRBJ1-1; a weak D match, TRBD1 (5 bases). This CDR3 contains 14 residues. Looked up from germline, CDR1 is MNHNS and CDR2 is SASEGT. V lost 4 bases and J lost 2, with 11 bases in between. The CDR3 DNA sequence: TGTGCCAGCAGTGGACTTCAGGGTAACACTGAAGCTTTCTTT. It codes for CASSGLQGNTEAFF.

The rearrangement uses TRBV30 and TRBJ1-1; D is undetermined. Trimming removed 4 bases from V and 1 base from J, with 4 bases in between. This CDR3 has 11 amino acids. Germline V gene sequence: CDR1 GTSNPN, CDR2 SVGIG (reference sequence). CDR3 DNA sequence: TGTGCCTGGACCAGGAACACTGAAGCTTTCTTT. Translated: CAWTRNTEAFF.

In this sample, this clone turned up once. V and J are TRBV6-5 and TRBJ2-1, with 11 bases identical to TRBD2. CDR3 size: 15 residues. Germline loops: CDR1 MNHEY, CDR2 SVGAGI. V lost 8 bases, J lost 8 bases, and 11 bases stayed unmatched. The CDR3 DNA reads TGTGCCAGCTTGAGGGTAGCGGGGGGGTCGGATGAGCAGTTCTTC. Protein: CASLRVAGGSDEQFF.

The chain carries TRBV27 and TRBJ1-2, with 9 bases identical to TRBD1. There are 14 residues in the CDR3. V dropped 4 bases and J dropped 8; count of bases not matched to a gene: 8. Germline CDR1 and CDR2: MNHEY and SMNVEV (reference sequence). CDR3 in amino acids: CASSSNTGGRGYTF. The DNA of the CDR3 is TGTGCCAGCAGTTCCAATACAGGGGGCCGGGGCTACACCTTC.

The table lists this clone with a few counts. The V call is TRBV5-1, the J call TRBJ1-1; D remains unclear. The CDR3 sequence is 15 residues long. V lost 6 bases to trimming and J lost 1 base, with 16 bases between them. Germline CDR1 and CDR2: SGHRS and YFSETQ. The CDR3 region is CASKINGVQNTEAFF. CDR3 DNA sequence: TGCGCCAGCAAGATAAACGGTGTCCAGAACACTGAAGCTTTCTTT. The complete variable domain, with remaining parts taken from reference TRBV5-1 and TRBJ1-1, reads KAGVTQTPRYLIKTRGQQVTLSCSPISGHRSVSWYQQTPGQGLQFLFEYFSETQRNKGNFPGRFSGRQFSNSRSEMNVSTLELGDSALYLCASKINGVQNTEAFFGQGTRLTVV.